The T cell receptor (beta chain) under discussion was sequenced for a study of blood T cell repertoires in COVID-19. Whole-study context: COVID-19 samples from acute and convalescent phases originated in the United States, Italy and Spain. Nucleic acid was either cDNA or gDNA, and it came from T cells, B-cell-depleted T cells, or PBMCs.

CDR3 size: 12 residues. The germline gives CDR1 SGHVS, CDR2 FQNEAQ. The germline V and J ends were trimmed by 4 bases and 0 bases, with 4 bases remaining between them. Authors' data handling: Quantification of nucleated cells was approximated via reference gene primer amplification. Sequencing used immunoSEQ multiplex PCR; TCRdb keeps in-frame clones, though not all of them. V and J calls and clone size are copied from that table; D and trimming were computed from the DNA. The sample yields about 48,000 clones, more than 70% seen once. The receptor comes from a woman aged 60-75 years with acute or convalescent COVID-19. Sequencing was performed on peripheral blood. The V and J genes are TRBV7-8 and TRBJ2-7; no definite D call. The DNA of the CDR3 is TGTGCCAGCAGCTCCAGCTCCTACGAGCAGTACTTC. Its protein product is CASSSSSYEQYF.